The present entry profiles one TCR beta chain with its context. Its specificity is not known. Healthy adults negative for HIV, lacking recent acute infections or vaccinations, served as donors. The data were obtained in a study of shared clonotypes between healthy human individuals. Study at large: Samples came from a couple of female and a few male donors aged 18 to 49. Study-level findings and limits: A generally larger estimated richness was seen in naive subsets than in memory subsets. The low donor count limited represented genetic and exposure-history diversity.

Germline V gives CDR1 SGHNT, CDR2 YYREEE (reference sequence). J gave up 5 bases and V 4 bases, and 12 bases lay outside the gene matches. This CDR3 region has 16 residues. Sequenced by immunoSEQ multiplex PCR; TCRdb stores in-frame clones only, minus some. The sample lists 550,000 to 800,000 clones; around 74% were seen once. Material: memory CD4+ T cells sorted from blood. As for subset: CD45RA-negative fraction. The rearrangement uses TRBV5-4 and TRBJ2-5; 9 bases map to TRBD1. This TCR came from a woman aged 25 to 39 in good health. This CDR3 reads CASSGEGQGFVETQYF. The DNA for the CDR3 is TGTGCCAGCAGCGGAGAAGGACAGGGGTTTGTCGAGACCCAGTACTTC. The whole variable domain, filled in from reference TRBV5-4 and TRBJ2-5, reads ETGVTQSPTHLIKTRGQQVTLRCSSQSGHNTVSWYQQALGQGPQFIFQYYREEENGRGNFPPRFSGLQFPNYSSELNVNALELDDSALYLCASSGEGQGFVETQYFGPGTRLLVL.